This T cell receptor (beta chain) was recovered during a study of cytomegalovirus exposure and HLA in healthy donors. Overall study findings and caveats: About 87% or about 30% of the time was how often most TCR beta V segments were productive, according to an earlier analysis. Later on, an analysis tied 15,000 or so TCR beta sequences to HLA alleles at 0.05 false discovery rate.

The V and J ends lost 3 bases and 5 bases, in that order; junction bases with no gene match: 13. The germline CDR1 and CDR2 sequences are LNHDA and SQIVND (reference sequence). This CDR3 comprises 17 residues. The PCR had 60 Vbeta and 13 Jbeta primers. Only in-frame clones appear in the TCRdb table, and some are missing; sequencing was by immunoSEQ multiplex PCR. The sample lists around 100,000 clones, 83% occurring once. This clone was seen a few times. Antigen unknown. This chain uses TRBV19 with TRBJ1-1; 9 bases match TRBD1. The sequenced sample consisted of PBMCs. This TCR came from a man aged 35 to 55 in good health and CMV-seronegative. This chain's CDR3 is CASSIEGTGTARTEAFF. The CDR3 bases are TGTGCCAGTAGTATCGAAGGGACAGGGACCGCGCGGACTGAAGCTTTCTTT.